Sequencing of this TCR beta chain was carried out in a study of regulatory T cells. Notes on the study in general: Patient repertoires had restricted TRB V-J pairs and skewed V and J usage, most in Tregs. In CD3G-deficient patients, conventional CD4+ T cells were enriched for hydrophobic CDR3 residues at positions 6 and 7.

Amplification used 52 TRBV primers and 13 TRBJ primers. Profiled with immunoSEQ multiplex PCR; TCRdb holds only in-frame clones, not every one. The table has over 25,000 clones, just under 95% seen once; the top ten hold roughly 1.6%. Worth noting for this clone: Its antigen is undetermined.

Regulatory (CD25-high CD127-low) and conventional (CD25-low CD127-high) CD4+ T cells were sorted separately. CDR3 length equals 15 residues. CDR1 is SGHAT and CDR2 is FQNNGV in the germline V gene. Trimming left V 5 bases short and J 3 bases short, with 17 bases between. The receptor's source is a person between 18 and 30 years old with CD3G deficiency. The V and J genes are TRBV11-2 and TRBJ2-7; D may be TRBD1 (6 bases). Specimen: conventional CD4+ T cells sorted from blood. In DNA form, the CDR3 reads TGTGCCAGCAGCGAATTTACAGGGCGAGGCTACGAGCAGTACTTC. Translating gives CASSEFTGRGYEQYF.